The 12 T cell receptor beta chains in this list originate from one sample, sequenced in a study of a mutant IDH1 vaccine in newly diagnosed glioma. Which antigens these TCRs recognize remains unknown. Time point meaning: week 35, safety follow-up. Each vaccine dose was 300 ug of mutant IDH1 20-mer peptide, with topical imiquimod. Repertoires were generated with immunoSEQ multiplex PCR, while TCRdb's copy carries only in-frame clones and drops some. The sample lists about 32,000 clones; roughly 78% were seen once. The sample consisted of PBMCs, taken from a glioma patient whose treatment included an IDH1 peptide vaccine. The receptors derive from a woman aged 40 to 55 with glioma.

The CDR3 is CASSIDRGRNTEAFF. In nucleotides, the CDR3 is TGTGCCAGTAGTATAGATCGGGGCAGGAACACTGAAGCTTTCTTT. The rearrangement uses TRBV19 and TRBJ1-1, with D maybe TRBD1 (5 bases). This CDR3 has 15 amino acids. The V gene lost 0 bases and the J gene lost 1 base, with 9 bases spanning the gap. CDR1 LNHDA and CDR2 SQIVND come from the germline V gene (reference sequence).

The chain has TRBV9 and TRBJ1-1, with 9 bases that match TRBD1. V gave up 3 bases and J gave up 7 bases; unmatched junction bases: 16. The CDR3 extends over 17 amino acids. Germline lookup yields CDR1 SGDLS and CDR2 YYNGEE. The CDR3 DNA sequence: TGTGCCAGCAGCGATCCGACAGGGGGAAGGATTGGTTTTGAAGCTTTCTTT. Translation: CASSDPTGGRIGFEAFF.

DNA of the CDR3: TGTGCCACCTCTTTTACCTCTGGAAACACCATATATTTT. It yields the protein CATSFTSGNTIYF. V and J are TRBV15 and TRBJ1-3; D not certain. This CDR3 contains 13 residues. Germline V gives CDR1 LNHNV, CDR2 YYDKDF (reference sequence). The ends were cut back, 8 bases at V and 0 bases at J, with 8 bases in the middle.

V gene TRBV5-6 combines with J gene TRBJ1-5; D gene unclear. This CDR3 region has 14 residues. V shed 0 bases and J shed 4 bases, with 8 bases lying between them. Germline CDR1 and CDR2: SGHDT and YYEEEE. In DNA, the CDR3 is TGTGCCAGCAGCTTGGCTGGCAGAAATCAGCCCCAGCATTTT. This sequence encodes CASSLAGRNQPQHF.

In its sample, this clone was seen once. This chain uses TRBV5-1 with TRBJ2-7; 8 bases are shared with TRBD2. Losses at the gene ends were 0 bases for V and 7 bases for J; bases not matched to a gene: 9. CDR1 is SGHRS, CDR2 YFSETQ, per germline. This CDR3 comprises 15 residues. The CDR3 nucleotides read TGCGCCAGCAGCTTGGTCGGGGGGGCCATCGAGGAGCAGTACTTC. Translation gives CASSLVGGAIEEQYF.

The J gene is TRBJ1-3, the V gene TRBV5-1; D perhaps matches TRBD1 (6 bases). CDR1 SGHRS and CDR2 YFSETQ come from the germline V gene. This CDR3 comprises 15 residues. The V gene lost 5 bases and the J gene lost 0 bases, with 12 bases spanning the gap. The CDR3 sequence: CASRGGPHSGNTIYF. For the CDR3, the DNA is TGCGCCAGCAGAGGGGGGCCCCACTCTGGAAACACCATATATTTT.

Comment on this clone: One end of the junction does not line up with germline, which may come from a read error. V is TRBV6-1 and J is TRBJ1-5; tentatively, D is TRBD1 (6 bases). Germline V gene sequence: CDR1 MNHNS, CDR2 SASEGT. The CDR3 is 22 amino acids. This chain's CDR3 is CASREAQGITGANREGRQPQHF. The DNA of the CDR3 is TGTGCCAGCCGTGAAGCCCAGGGCATCACTGGGGCCAACAGGGAGGGTCGTCAGCCCCAGCATTTT.

The chain recombines TRBV7-9 with TRBJ2-1, with 10 bases lining up with TRBD2. The germline V gene has CDR1 SEHNR and CDR2 FQNEAQ (reference sequence). Trimming at V came to 6 bases and at J to 5 bases, leaving 7 bases not matched to a gene. The CDR3 length is 15 residues. CDR3 in DNA: TGTGCCAGCAGGCCTAGGACTAGCGGCAACAATGAGCAGTTCTTC. This sequence encodes CASRPRTSGNNEQFF.

This chain links TRBV7-2 with TRBJ1-2, with 7 nucleotides matching TRBD1. V trimming: 3 bases; J trimming: 0 bases; junction bases outside the gene matches: 4. Germline-derived CDR1 and CDR2 are SGHTA and FQGNSA. This CDR3 region has 15 residues. The CDR3 DNA follows: TGTGCCAGCAGCTTGGGGGACAGATCTAACTATGGCTACACCTTC. Translated, it gives CASSLGDRSNYGYTF.

The chain carries TRBV7-9 and TRBJ1-1; a possible D gene is TRBD1 (5 bases). The germline V gene has CDR1 SEHNR and CDR2 FQNEAQ (reference sequence). The V end lost 5 bases, the J end lost 0 bases, and 25 bases lay between the germline ends. This CDR3 has 19 amino acids. In DNA form, the CDR3 reads TGTGCCAGCAGCCTAAAGTCTGGGACGAACCAGAGAATGAACACTGAAGCTTTCTTT. Translation: CASSLKSGTNQRMNTEAFF. The full variable domain, its missing parts supplied by reference TRBV7-9 and TRBJ1-1, is DTGVSQNPRHKITKRGQNVTFRCDPISEHNRLYWYRQTLGQGPEFLTYFQNEAQLEKSRLLSDRFSAERPKGSFSTLEIQRTEQGDSAMYLCASSLKSGTNQRMNTEAFFGQGTRLTVV.

The chain uses TRBV14 and TRBJ2-5; 14 bases line up with TRBD2. The germline V gene encodes CDR1 SGHDN and CDR2 FVKESK. This CDR3 has 15 residues. Trimming cost V 4 bases and J 4 bases; bases outside gene matches: 2. For the CDR3, the DNA is TGTGCCAGCAGCCCGGGACTAGCGGGGGTAGAGACCCAGTACTTC. The encoded protein is CASSPGLAGVETQYF.

J is TRBJ1-6 and V is TRBV15; D might be TRBD1 (5 bases). Germline V gives CDR1 LNHNV, CDR2 YYDKDF (reference sequence). The CDR3 covers 12 residues. Between the trimmed V and J ends, which lost 8 bases and 9 bases, there was a span of 11 bases. The CDR3 nucleotides read TGTGCCACCGGTCAGGGCGGTTCACCCCTCCACTTT. It is translated as CATGQGGSPLHF.